The T cell receptor beta chain under discussion was sequenced for a study of untreated major depressive disorder. The protocol was immunoSEQ multiplex PCR, while the TCRdb copy is restricted to in-frame clones and leaves out a portion. This table holds tens of thousands of clones, roughly 90% found once. The germline V gene has CDR1 SGHNT and CDR2 YYREEE (reference sequence). This CDR3 region has 15 residues. V was pared by 1 base and J by 1 base, with 8 bases between. The V and J genes are TRBV5-4 and TRBJ2-2, with D possibly TRBD1 on 5 matching bases. The specimen sequenced was CD4+ T cells from PBMCs. This sequence was found in a woman between 40 and 50 years old in good health. The CDR3 bases are TGTGCCAGCAGCTTGACAGGTCAGAACACCGGGGAGCTGTTTTTT. It yields the protein CASSLTGQNTGELFF.